One T cell receptor beta chain is described in this entry. This clonotype was counted at least ten times. The antigen this receptor binds is unknown. Per-base qualities were not stored, and no clone one base away is much larger. Trimming takes 4 bases off V and 3 bases off J; junction bases not matched to a gene: 7. Reading the germline V gene gives CDR1 SGHVS and CDR2 FQNEAQ. The CDR3 runs 15 amino acids, cysteine and phenylalanine included. This entry keeps only the CDR3 DNA: 45 bases, framed from base 1. This sample stems from a study of T cells in Graves' hyperthyroidism and ophthalmopathy (dated by TCRdb to about 2019). Regarding the study in general: Peripheral blood samples were taken at the time of initial diagnosis, prior to any treatment. The study also compared thyroid tissue and blood T-cell repertoires from five or six Graves' hyperthyroidism patients. After blood sampling, hyperthyroidism patients were treated with methimazole at a starting dose of 30 mg daily, and ophthalmopathy patients were treated with high-dose intravenous methylprednisolone. TCR Vbeta CDR3 sequencing of roughly 140 peripheral blood samples (approximately 44 ophthalmopathy, about 74 hyperthyroidism and approximately 17 progressor patients) is reported in the paper. An independent validation cohort of under 20 hyperthyroidism patients and more than 15 patients who later progressed to ophthalmopathy tested prospective prediction of ophthalmopathy. The 100 or so discovery patients were randomly split 7:3 into training and test sets. TCR V-J signatures able to tell the groups apart were searched for in a discovery cohort of more than 90 patients, of whom more than 40 had Graves' ophthalmopathy and around 58 had stable Graves' hyperthyroidism.

Stable Graves' hyperthyroidism was defined as the absence of progression to ophthalmopathy over 18 months of follow-up. The hyperthyroidism patients were between 18 and 65 years old and newly diagnosed, with a disease duration of less than 2 months. Any patient with an uncontrolled infection, another autoimmune disease, pregnancy or lactation was excluded. Diagnoses were based on clinical symptoms, serum thyroxine and TRAb, thyroid ultrasound and orbital computed tomography. PBMCs were separated from approximately 9.9 ml of fresh peripheral blood using Ficoll-Paque density gradient centrifugation. Total RNA was extracted with Trizol reagent, and quality was checked on an Agilent 2100 Bioanalyzer. What the work shows at the level of the full study, not this receptor alone: Sample size was not statistically predetermined, and investigators were not blinded to group allocation. In validation, the model predicted progression to ophthalmopathy a median of around six months before onset, with roughly 68% sensitivity and 72.22% specificity. Most expanded thyroid clonotypes (frequency above 0.001) were also found in blood, which suggests that blood repertoires may mirror thyroid immune responses. Ophthalmopathy was separated from stable hyperthyroidism by a 13 V-J signature model, with about 86% sensitivity and about 84% specificity obtained in cross-validation and 80%/75% obtained in testing.

TCR beta CDR3 regions were amplified from RNA transcripts. The first round of RT-PCR for the TCR CDR3 was performed with the HTBI primer set and the Qiagen OneStep RT-PCR kit. Libraries were constructed in a second round of multiplex PCR, after which size selection and purification were performed. Paired-end sequencing of the libraries was performed with 100 bp reads on an Illumina HiSeq2000. On the authors' methods: Raw data were processed with SOAPnuke, discarding reads with adapters, uncalled bases, mean Phred below 15, or no exact constant-primer or identifier match. High-quality paired reads were merged using COPE v1.2.5, and each unique nucleotide sequence was defined as a clonotype. MiTCR v1.1 was used to align clonotypes to the IMGT TRBV, TRBD and TRBJ reference segments. Analysis was restricted to V-J combinations with a frequency above 0.0001, which covered about 99% of repertoires. A TCS score was defined as the ratio of F50 (clonal expansion) to E x V (chaos), with BLOSUM62-based TCRdist applied between CDR3 peptides within each V-J. Welch's t-statistics and random forest reduced roughly 530 V-J features to 13, which were used in a naive Bayes classifier (R e1071). The public reads were reanalyzed by TCRdb: fastp trimming at Q25, MiXCR alignment, in-frame beta chains only. Rows merge per CDR3 protein into single entries with the most common DNA and genes. These V and J calls are TCRdb output, not the study's own analysis. Counted in this sample were a few hundred thousand distinct CDR3 sequences; 14% to 15% of them appeared once. Clones ranked in the top ten supply about 33% of the sample.

The sample was blood. The rearrangement combines TRBV7-8 with TRBJ2-7; 9 nucleotides in the junction match TRBD2. The origin of this receptor is a woman in her thirties with Graves' hyperthyroidism. The nucleotide sequence reads TGTGCCAGCAGCTACGTTAGCGGGAGTGTCTACGAGCAGTACTTC. Its coded protein is CASSYVSGSVYEQYF.